A single sample is the source of the 18 T cell receptor beta chains below, sequenced in a study of blood T cell repertoires in COVID-19. This table comes from immunoSEQ multiplex PCR, and its TCRdb copy is limited to in-frame clones, with some not included. Among approximately 72,000 clones listed, 86% were seen once. The specimen was peripheral blood. These receptors all stem from an older woman with acute or convalescent COVID-19.

This chain connects TRBV5-1 to TRBJ2-1, with D perhaps TRBD2 (6 bases). Germline-derived CDR1 and CDR2 are SGHRS and YFSETQ. The CDR3 runs to 14 residues. Trimming shortened V by 0 bases and J by 7 bases, and 11 bases separated the two germline ends. CDR3 region: CASSLVAGRNEQFF. The CDR3 DNA reads as TGCGCCAGCAGCTTGGTGGCCGGGAGAAATGAGCAGTTCTTC.

The gene calls are TRBV5-1 and TRBJ1-2; 7 nucleotides line up with TRBD1. The V gene's germline CDR1 is SGHRS and CDR2 YFSETQ. Trimming removed 4 bases from V and 4 bases from J; junction bases left unmatched: 10. The CDR3 is 15 amino acids. The CDR3 sequence: CASSIGQAAVYGYTF. The CDR3 nucleotides read TGCGCCAGCAGCATAGGACAGGCCGCCGTCTATGGCTACACCTTC.

The rearrangement links TRBV7-3 to TRBJ2-6; no clear D gene. V lost 5 bases and J lost 4, with 6 bases in between. The CDR3 loop spans 13 amino acids. Germline CDR1 and CDR2: SGHTA and FQGTGA. The DNA of the CDR3 is TGTGCCAGCAGCGTTACAGGGGCCAACGTCCTGACTTTC. It specifies CASSVTGANVLTF.

This rearrangement joins TRBV10-3 to TRBJ1-6; maybe TRBD1 (5 bases). V was pared by 0 bases and J by 7 bases, with 10 bases between. Germline V gene lookup returns CDR1 ENHRY and CDR2 SYGVKD. CDR3 length: 15 amino acids. Written as DNA, the CDR3 is TGTGCCATCAGTGAGTCGGGAGGGGTCAATTCACCCCTCCACTTT. This codes for CAISESGGVNSPLHF.

This chain links TRBV7-8 with TRBJ1-6; the D gene is possibly TRBD1 (5 bases). V dropped 2 bases and J dropped 10 bases, with 15 bases sitting between them. CDR3 length: 15 amino acids. Per germline, CDR1 SGHVS and CDR2 FQNEAQ. The CDR3 region has the DNA TGTGCCAGCAGCTTAAGGGAGGGGTTAGAATCACCCCTCCACTTT. As protein: CASSLREGLESPLHF.

The chain employs TRBV12-3 or TRBV12-4 and TRBJ1-1, with a tentative D call TRBD1 (6 bases). V dropped 11 bases and J dropped 1 base, with 11 bases sitting between them. This CDR3 comprises 12 residues. The CDR3 sequence: CAGSTGNTEAFF. The DNA for the CDR3 is TGTGCCGGATCGACAGGGAACACTGAAGCTTTCTTT.

This rearrangement joins TRBV27 to TRBJ1-5; D is unclear. The CDR3 extends over 13 amino acids. The V end lost 0 bases, the J end lost 5 bases, and 5 bases lay between the germline ends. Germline V CDR1 and CDR2: MNHEY, SMNVEV (reference sequence). The CDR3 DNA reads TGTGCCAGCAGTTTATCCGTTTATCAGCCCCAGCATTTT. It is translated as CASSLSVYQPQHF.

V and J are TRBV19 and TRBJ1-1, with 7 bases that match TRBD1. The V and J ends lost 11 bases and 5 bases, in that order; junction bases with no gene match: 11. Germline V gene sequence: CDR1 LNHDA, CDR2 SQIVND (reference sequence). The CDR3 contains 13 residues. This CDR3 reads CASTRDSGTEAFF. The CDR3 DNA reads as TGTGCCTCCACCCGGGACAGCGGTACTGAAGCTTTCTTT.

In its sample, this clone was seen once. This sequence joins TRBV5-4 and TRBJ2-5; 11 positions agree with TRBD2. V lost 2 bases, J lost 5 bases, and 2 bases stayed unmatched. Per germline, CDR1 SGHNT and CDR2 YYREEE (reference sequence). The CDR3 is made up of 14 amino acids. The CDR3 nucleotides are TGTGCCAGCAGCTTAGCTAGCGGGGGGGAGACCCAGTACTTC. It yields the protein CASSLASGGETQYF.

The genes are TRBV5-8 and TRBJ2-5; perhaps TRBD2 as D (5 bases). CDR3 length: 13 amino acids. Between the trimmed V and J ends, which lost 2 bases and 5 bases, there was a span of 10 bases. CDR1 and CDR2 from the germline V gene are SGHTS and YDEGEE. This chain's CDR3 is CASSLSGEETQYF. Here the CDR3 DNA reads TGTGCCAGCAGCTTATCCGGGGAGGAGACCCAGTACTTC.

V and J are TRBV7-2 and TRBJ1-2; D might be TRBD1 (5 bases). The CDR3 is 14 residues long. Per germline, CDR1 SGHTA and CDR2 FQGNSA. Trimming removed 2 bases from V and 3 bases from J, with 10 bases in between. CDR3: CASSLQGGDYGYTF. CDR3 DNA sequence: TGTGCCAGCAGCTTACAGGGAGGGGACTATGGCTACACCTTC.

The rearrangement links TRBV4-1 to TRBJ2-2; D might be TRBD2 (5 bases). The CDR3 has 17 residues. The germline V gene encodes CDR1 MGHRA and CDR2 YSYEKL. V lost 4 bases, J lost 2 bases, and 17 bases lay in between. The CDR3 nucleotides are TGCGCCAGCAGCCCGGGTTCAGCGGCCACAAACACCGGGGAGCTGTTTTTT. Translating gives CASSPGSAATNTGELFF.

This clone appeared a single time. The chain recombines TRBV27 with TRBJ1-5, with D uncertain. V lost 5 bases, J lost 7 bases, and 12 bases lay in between. The CDR3 loop spans 13 amino acids. Per germline, CDR1 MNHEY and CDR2 SMNVEV (reference sequence). The CDR3 nucleotides read TGTGCCAGCAGTATTCGGACGGGACAGCCCCAGCATTTT. Amino acid sequence: CASSIRTGQPQHF.

The chain employs TRBV11-2 and TRBJ2-2, with 8 nucleotides matching TRBD1. The CDR3 covers 15 residues. Per the germline V gene, CDR1 is SGHAT and CDR2 is FQNNGV. V was pared by 4 bases and J by 4 bases, with 5 bases of the junction left unmatched. The CDR3 region is CASSSEGQVTGELFF. The CDR3 DNA sequence: TGTGCCAGCAGCTCTGAGGGACAGGTCACCGGGGAGCTGTTTTTT.

The CDR3 here is CASSLAYRVNTEAFF. For the CDR3, the DNA is TGCGCCAGCAGCTTGGCCTACAGGGTGAACACTGAAGCTTTCTTT. The chain couples TRBV5-1 to TRBJ1-1, with a possible D match to TRBD1 (6 bases). Trimming cost V 0 bases and J 0 bases, with 9 bases left between them. The CDR3 loop spans 15 amino acids. Germline lookup yields CDR1 SGHRS and CDR2 YFSETQ.

The chain employs TRBV19 and TRBJ1-4; D is possibly TRBD1 (5 bases). With 1 base removed from V and 15 bases from J, the gap between germline ends came to 9 bases. There are 11 residues in the CDR3. The germline CDR1 and CDR2 sequences are LNHDA and SQIVND (reference sequence). CDR3 coding DNA: TGTGCCAGTAGTATAGGACAGAAGGTGTTTTTT. This encodes CASSIGQKVFF.

J is TRBJ2-1 and V is TRBV11-3; perhaps TRBD1 as D (6 bases). The CDR3 totals 13 residues. CDR1 and CDR2 (germline): SGHNT, YENEEA. Trimming stripped 2 bases from V and 8 bases from J, with 10 bases between. The CDR3 reads CASSLTGFHEQFF. In DNA form, the CDR3 reads TGTGCCAGCAGCTTAACAGGGTTCCATGAGCAGTTCTTC.

This chain links TRBV27 with TRBJ2-7; TRBD1 aligns across 7 bases. The CDR3 spans 14 residues. The V and J ends lost 4 bases and 2 bases, in that order; junction bases with no gene match: 5. The germline gives CDR1 MNHEY, CDR2 SMNVEV (reference sequence). CDR3 region: CASSWGTAAYEQYF. CDR3 in DNA: TGTGCCAGCAGTTGGGGGACAGCTGCCTACGAGCAGTACTTC.